A single T cell receptor (beta chain) is shown here with its context. These data originate in a study of CD8 T cells in Susac syndrome. The ends were cut back, 5 bases at V and 4 bases at J, with 8 bases in the middle. The length of the CDR3 is 12 residues. The germline V gene has CDR1 LNHNV and CDR2 YYDKDF (reference sequence). Reverse transcription used about 0.45 to 1 ug RNA and random hexamers. TCRdb independently ran MiXCR on the immunoSEQ multiplex PCR reads; one entry per CDR3 protein. The sample shows about 300,000 distinct CDR3 sequences, approximately 89% of them seen only once. This receptor was taken from a human donor with multiple sclerosis. Material for sequencing was CD8+ T cells from PBMCs. The chain links TRBV15 to TRBJ1-1, with unresolved D. The CDR3 loop is CATSREGTEAFF. CDR3 sequence (DNA): TGTGCCACCAGCCGGGAGGGCACTGAAGCTTTCTTT.